This T cell receptor (beta chain) originates from a study of blood T cell repertoires in COVID-19. Study at large: Acute and convalescent COVID-19 samples came from the United States, Italy and Spain. The analysed material was cDNA or gDNA that came from T cells, B-cell-depleted T cells, or PBMCs.

Germline CDR1 is SGHRS and CDR2 is YFSETQ. The CDR3 loop spans 16 amino acids. V was pared by 2 bases and J by 3 bases, with 16 bases between. Study processing details: Cell counts per sample came from amplifying reference gene primers. TCRdb keeps only in-frame clones here, not all; method: immunoSEQ multiplex PCR. V, J and clone size were drawn from that table, and D and trimming were deduced from the DNA. The table shows tens of thousands of clones, with around four fifths occurring only once. This receptor was identified in a woman in her seventies with active or convalescent COVID-19. Material for sequencing was peripheral blood. The chain combines TRBV5-1 with TRBJ2-3; the D gene is possibly TRBD2 (7 bases). This CDR3 is CASSFLAGAVTDTQYF. The CDR3 nucleotides read TGCGCCAGCAGCTTCCTGGCGGGGGCGGTAACAGATACGCAGTATTTT.